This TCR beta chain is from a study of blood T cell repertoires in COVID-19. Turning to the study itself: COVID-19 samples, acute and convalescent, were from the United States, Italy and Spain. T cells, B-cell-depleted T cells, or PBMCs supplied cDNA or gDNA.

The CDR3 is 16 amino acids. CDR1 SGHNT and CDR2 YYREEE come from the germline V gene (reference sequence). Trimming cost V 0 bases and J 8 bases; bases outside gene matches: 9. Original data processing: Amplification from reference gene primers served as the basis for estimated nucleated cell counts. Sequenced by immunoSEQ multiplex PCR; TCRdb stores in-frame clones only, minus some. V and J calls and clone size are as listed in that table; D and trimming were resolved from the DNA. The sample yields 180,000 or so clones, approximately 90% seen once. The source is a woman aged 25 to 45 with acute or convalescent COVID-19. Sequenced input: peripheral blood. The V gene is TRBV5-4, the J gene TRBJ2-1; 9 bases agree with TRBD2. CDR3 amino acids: CASSLAGIAGVYEQFF. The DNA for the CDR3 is TGTGCCAGCAGCTTGGCTGGGATAGCGGGAGTTTATGAGCAGTTCTTC.